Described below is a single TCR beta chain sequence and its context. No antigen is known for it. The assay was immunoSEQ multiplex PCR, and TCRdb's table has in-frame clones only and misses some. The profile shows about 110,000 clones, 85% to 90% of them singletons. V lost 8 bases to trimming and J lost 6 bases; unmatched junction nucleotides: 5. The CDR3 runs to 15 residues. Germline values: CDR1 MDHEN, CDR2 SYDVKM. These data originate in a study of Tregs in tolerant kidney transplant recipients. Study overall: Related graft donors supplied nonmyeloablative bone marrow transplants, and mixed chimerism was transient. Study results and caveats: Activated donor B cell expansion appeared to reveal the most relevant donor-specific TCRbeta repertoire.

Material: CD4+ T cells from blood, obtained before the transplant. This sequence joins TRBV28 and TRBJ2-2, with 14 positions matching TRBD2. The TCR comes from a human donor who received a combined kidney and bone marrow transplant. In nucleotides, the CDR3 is TGTGCCAGCCGTATGGGACTAGCGGGGGCCGGGGAGCTGTTTTTT. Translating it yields CASRMGLAGAGELFF.